This TCR beta chain was sequenced in a study of OX40 agonist ivuxolimab in advanced cancers. Sequenced by immunoSEQ multiplex PCR; TCRdb stores in-frame clones only, minus some. The table records some 95,000 clones, roughly 88% of them present only once. The CDR3 covers 15 residues. Germline-derived CDR1 and CDR2 are MNHEY and SVGAGI. With 2 bases clipped from V and 1 base from J, the junction kept 0 bases outside the gene matches. The TCR originated in an adult with an advanced solid tumor such as melanoma, head and neck, liver or kidney cancer. J is TRBJ2-3 and V is TRBV6-5, with 10 bases identical to TRBD1. The specimen was CD4+ or CD8+ T cells sorted from blood, collected in a trial of the OX40 agonist ivuxolimab. The CDR3 spells CASSYGQGGTDTQYF. The CDR3 DNA reads as TGTGCCAGCAGTTACGGACAGGGGGGCACAGATACGCAGTATTTT.